The 13 T cell receptor beta chains below come from one sample, sequenced in a study of T cell repertoires in cytomegalovirus infection. No antigen has been assigned to these receptors. From the reads, TCRdb called clonotypes with MiXCR, one entry per CDR3 protein. Here the sample spans hundreds of thousands of distinct CDR3 sequences, roughly 30% being singletons. The input for sequencing was cultured CD8+ T cells from PBMCs, taken from culture after CMV antigen stimulation. Receptors were obtained from a human donor in good health (CMV status not recorded). Some clones in this sample may be carry-over from other donors' samples.

The V call is TRBV5-6, the J call TRBJ2-5, with TRBD1 matching over 10 bases. The CDR3 has 16 residues. Trimming removed 3 bases from V and 1 base from J; junction bases left unmatched: 6. In germline, CDR1 is SGHDT, CDR2 YYEEEE. CDR3 coding DNA: TGTGCCAGCAGCTCAGCGGGACAGGGGTTCCAAGAGACCCAGTACTTC. Translating it yields CASSSAGQGFQETQYF.

The J gene is TRBJ1-5, the V gene TRBV6-5; D not resolved. Germline CDR1 is MNHEY and CDR2 is SVGAGI. CDR3 length: 13 amino acids. Trimming pared 0 bases from V and 9 bases from J, leaving 9 bases between. For the CDR3, the DNA is TGTGCCAGCAGTTACTCCAGAGAGCGGCCCCAGCATTTT. As protein: CASSYSRERPQHF.

V is TRBV12-3 or TRBV12-4 and J is TRBJ2-3; 10 bases fit TRBD2. The V gene end was trimmed by 3 bases and the J gene end by 3 bases; junction bases not matched to a gene: 6. The CDR3 consists of 16 residues. CDR3 amino acids: CASSFPGLASTDTQYF. The DNA for the CDR3 is TGTGCCAGCAGTTTCCCGGGACTAGCGAGTACAGATACGCAGTATTTT.

The V and J genes are TRBV7-9 and TRBJ2-1; D gene unclear. Trimming removed 9 bases from V and 9 bases from J, with 12 bases in between. This CDR3 comprises 11 residues. Germline lookup yields CDR1 SEHNR and CDR2 FQNEAQ (reference sequence). This CDR3 reads CASGWEGEQFF. The CDR3 DNA is TGTGCCAGTGGTTGGGAAGGTGAGCAGTTCTTC. Complete variable domain (other parts from reference TRBV7-9 and TRBJ2-1): DTGVSQNPRHKITKRGQNVTFRCDPISEHNRLYWYRQTLGQGPEFLTYFQNEAQLEKSRLLSDRFSAERPKGSFSTLEIQRTEQGDSAMYLCASGWEGEQFFGPGTRLTVL.

This clonotype was detected ten times or more. The chain has TRBV11-2 and TRBJ1-6; D unclear. The length of the CDR3 is 15 residues. Germline V gives CDR1 SGHAT, CDR2 FQNNGV. Trimming left V 2 bases short and J 2 bases short, with 7 bases between. CDR3 in amino acids: CASSLSTTYNSPLHF. CDR3 coding DNA: TGTGCCAGCAGCTTATCAACGACCTATAATTCACCCCTCCACTTT. Looking up the rest from reference TRBV11-2 and TRBJ1-6 gives the full variable domain: EAGVAQSPRYKIIEKRQSVAFWCNPISGHATLYWYQQILGQGPKLLIQFQNNGVVDDSQLPKDRFSAERLKGVDSTLKIQPAKLEDSAVYLCASSLSTTYNSPLHFGNGTRLTVT.

This clonotype has more than one count but fewer than ten. The chain joins TRBV13 to TRBJ2-7, with TRBD2 matching 9 bases. V was pared by 0 bases and J by 5 bases, with 8 bases of the junction left unmatched. Germline assignment: CDR1 PRHDT and CDR2 FYEKMQ (reference sequence). The CDR3 extends over 16 amino acids. The CDR3 protein is CASSLGLASGDHEQYF. The CDR3 DNA sequence: TGTGCCAGCAGCTTAGGCTTGGCTAGCGGGGACCACGAGCAGTACTTC.

This clonotype has a handful of counts. The chain couples TRBV28 to TRBJ1-1, with TRBD1 identical over 8 bases. This CDR3 comprises 15 residues. Germline V gene lookup returns CDR1 MDHEN and CDR2 SYDVKM. Germline trimming cut 8 bases from V and 2 bases from J; bases unmatched to any gene: 10. Written as DNA, the CDR3 is TGTGCCAGCCGTGAGACAGGGGCAAGCAACACTGAAGCTTTCTTT. As protein: CASRETGASNTEAFF.

V is TRBV20-1 and J is TRBJ1-6; TRBD1 matches at 10 bases. Germline V gene lookup returns CDR1 DFQATT and CDR2 SNEGSKA (reference sequence). V was pared by 5 bases and J by 15 bases, with 19 bases of the junction left unmatched. This CDR3 is 16 amino acids long. CDR3 protein: CSAYRNPGTGVRHLHF. The CDR3 DNA sequence: TGCAGTGCTTATAGAAACCCAGGGACAGGGGTGCGACACCTCCACTTT.

The chain is built from TRBV15 and TRBJ1-1; D is perhaps TRBD1 (5 bases). Germline CDR1 and CDR2: LNHNV and YYDKDF (reference sequence). The CDR3 is made up of 14 amino acids. V was trimmed by 9 bases and J by 1 base, leaving 15 bases between them. Written as DNA, the CDR3 is TGTGCCACTATCGGGGCGGAAACGAACACTGAAGCTTTCTTT. Encoded protein: CATIGAETNTEAFF.

This clonotype was counted a few times. V usage is TRBV2 and J usage is TRBJ1-5, with D possibly matching TRBD1 (5 bases). In germline, CDR1 is SNHLY, CDR2 FYNNEI. There are 14 residues in the CDR3. Between the trimmed V and J ends, which lost 7 bases and 8 bases, there was a span of 18 bases. CDR3 region: CASIENFKDKPQHF. CDR3 nucleotide sequence: TGTGCCAGCATCGAAAACTTCAAGGACAAGCCCCAGCATTTT.

The chain is built from TRBV6-1 and TRBJ2-7, with D maybe TRBD2 (5 bases). Trimming shortened V by 2 bases and J by 3 bases, and 17 bases separated the two germline ends. Germline V gives CDR1 MNHNS, CDR2 SASEGT. The CDR3 loop spans 16 amino acids. The DNA of the CDR3 is TGTGCCAGCAGTGAAACCCCCTCGGGGTTCCGCTACGAGCAGTACGTC. The encoded protein is CASSETPSGFRYEQYV.

This clonotype was counted ten times or more. The chain joins TRBV7-6 to TRBJ2-1, with D perhaps TRBD1 (6 bases). The CDR3 covers 13 residues. The germline V gene encodes CDR1 SGHVS and CDR2 FNYEAQ. Trimming pared 6 bases from V and 4 bases from J, leaving 10 bases between. CDR3 amino acids: CASRDGQYNEQFF. The DNA for the CDR3 is TGTGCCAGCAGGGACGGACAGTACAATGAGCAGTTCTTC.

Many counts were recorded for this clonotype. This sequence joins TRBV7-2 and TRBJ1-6; no clear D. V lost 3 bases and J 0 bases, leaving 15 bases between the germline ends. Germline CDR1 SGHTA, CDR2 FQGNSA. The CDR3 contains 18 residues. In DNA, the CDR3 is TGTGCCAGCAGCTTGGACCCCGACCGGAGCTCCTATAATTCACCCCTCCACTTT. It encodes CASSLDPDRSSYNSPLHF.